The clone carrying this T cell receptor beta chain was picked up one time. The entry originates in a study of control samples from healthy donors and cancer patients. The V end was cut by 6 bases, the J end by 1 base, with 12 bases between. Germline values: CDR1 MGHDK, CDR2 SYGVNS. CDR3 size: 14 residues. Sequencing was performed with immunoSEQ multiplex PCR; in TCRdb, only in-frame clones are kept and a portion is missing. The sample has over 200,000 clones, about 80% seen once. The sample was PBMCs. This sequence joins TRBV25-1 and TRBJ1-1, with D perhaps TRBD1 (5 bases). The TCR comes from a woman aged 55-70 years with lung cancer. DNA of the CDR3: TGTGCCAGCAGGGAGACTGGGGGGAACACTGAAGCTTTCTTT. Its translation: CASRETGGNTEAFF.